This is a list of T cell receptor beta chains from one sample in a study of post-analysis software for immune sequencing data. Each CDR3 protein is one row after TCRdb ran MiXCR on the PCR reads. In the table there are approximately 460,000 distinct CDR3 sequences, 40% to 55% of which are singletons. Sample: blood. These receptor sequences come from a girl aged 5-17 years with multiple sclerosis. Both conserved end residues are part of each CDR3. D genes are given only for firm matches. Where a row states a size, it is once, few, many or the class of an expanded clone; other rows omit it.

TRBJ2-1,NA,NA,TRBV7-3,TGTGCCAGCAGCTTAATGGGTGCAGGTGCCTACAATGAGCAGTGCTTC,CASSLMGAGAYNEQCF
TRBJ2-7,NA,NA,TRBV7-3,TGTGCCAGCAGCTTATTTTCAGGGGAGGACGAGCAGTACTTC,CASSLFSGEDEQYF
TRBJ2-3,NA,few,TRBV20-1,TGCAGTGCTAGAGACCCGGCCTCTGGGGGGGATACGCAGTATTTT,CSARDPASGGDTQYF
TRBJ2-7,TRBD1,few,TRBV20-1,TGCAGTGCTATACCCGGGACAGGGGACTACGAGCAGTACTTC,CSAIPGTGDYEQYF
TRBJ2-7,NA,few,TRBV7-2,TGTGCCAGCAGCTTCTTCGGCTTGAGCTCCTACGAGCAGTACTTC,CASSFFGLSSYEQYF
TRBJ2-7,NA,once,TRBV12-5,TGTGCTAGTGGCGAGAATACGAATGAGCAGTACTTC,CASGENTNEQYF
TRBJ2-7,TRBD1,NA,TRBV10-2,TGCGCCAGCAGTGAGTTAGGGACAGGGGCCAATGAGCAGTACTTC,CASSELGTGANEQYF
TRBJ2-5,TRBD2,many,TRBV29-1,TGCAGCGTTTCCGGAGTTCTAGCGGATCAAGAGACCCAGTACTTC,CSVSGVLADQETQYF
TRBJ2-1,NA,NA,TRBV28,TGTGCCAGCAGTTATCAGGGTTCCGGTAATGAGCAGTTCTTC,CASSYQGSGNEQFF
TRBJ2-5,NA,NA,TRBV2,TGTGCCAGCAGTATACTCGGACAGGGAGGGGGGAATGAGCAGTACTTC,CASSILGQGGGNEQYF
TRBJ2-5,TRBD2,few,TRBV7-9,TGTGCCAGCAGCTTGGCGAGCGGGAGTAGTGAGACCCAGTACTTC,CASSLASGSSETQYF
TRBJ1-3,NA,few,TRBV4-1,TGCGCCAGCAGCCAAGATCAGACGTCTGGAAACACCATATATTTT,CASSQDQTSGNTIYF
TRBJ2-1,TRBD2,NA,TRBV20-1,TGCAGTGCCGACGACACTAGCGCTGAGCAGTTCTTC,CSADDTSAEQFF
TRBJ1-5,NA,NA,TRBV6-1,TGTGCCAGCAGTGAGCCCCGGGATGTAAGCAATCAGCCCCAGCATTTT,CASSEPRDVSNQPQHF
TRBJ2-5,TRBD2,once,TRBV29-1,TGCAGCGTGACACGAGCGGGAGGATCCGAGACCCAGTACTTC,CSVTRAGGSETQYF
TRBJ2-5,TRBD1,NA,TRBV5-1,TGCGCCAGCAGCCCCAAAGGGGGCAGGGAGACCCAGTACTTC,CASSPKGGRETQYF
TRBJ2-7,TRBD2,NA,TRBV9,TGTGCCAGCAGCGTAAGGCCCGCGGGAGGGGGGGCCTACGAGCAGTACTTC,CASSVRPAGGGAYEQYF
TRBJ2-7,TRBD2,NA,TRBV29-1,TGCAGCGTTGACGGACTAGCGGGATCATCCTACGAGCAGTACTTC,CSVDGLAGSSYEQYF
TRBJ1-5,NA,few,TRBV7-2,TGTGCCAGCAGCTTAGGGCAGGGGAGAGGCAATCAGCCCCAGCATTTT,CASSLGQGRGNQPQHF
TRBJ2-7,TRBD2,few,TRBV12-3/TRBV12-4,TGTGCCAGCAGTTCGACTTCCGGGACTAGCGGGGACTCCTACGAGCAGTACTTC,CASSSTSGTSGDSYEQYF
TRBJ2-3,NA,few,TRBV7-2,TGTGCCAGCAGCTCGTGGGCGGCCGCGGATACGCAGTATTTT,CASSSWAAADTQYF
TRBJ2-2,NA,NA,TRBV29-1,TGCAGCGTTGCCCGGGGGCGGCCCGCCGGGGAGCTGTTTTTT,CSVARGRPAGELFF
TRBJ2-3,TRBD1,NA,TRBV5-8,TGTGCCAGCAGCTTGGGGGACAGGTACACAGATACGCAGTATTTT,CASSLGDRYTDTQYF
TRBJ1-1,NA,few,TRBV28,TGTGCCAGCAATATTTGGGGTGCTGAAGCTTTCTTT,CASNIWGAEAFF
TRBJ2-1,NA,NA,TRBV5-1,TGCGCCAGCAGCTTGGCGACAGGGTGGGAGGCCGGCTCCTACAATGAGCAGTTCTTC,CASSLATGWEAGSYNEQFF
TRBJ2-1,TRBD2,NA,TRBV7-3,TGTGCCAGCAGTTCTAGCGGGCTGTACAATGAGCAGTTCTTC,CASSSSGLYNEQFF
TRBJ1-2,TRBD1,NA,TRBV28,TGTGCCAGCAGTCTTCGGGACAGGGGGACCTCTAACTATGGCTACACCTTC,CASSLRDRGTSNYGYTF
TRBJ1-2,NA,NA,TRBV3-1,TGTGCCAGCAGCCAAGGATCACCTATTACAGGGTGGCGGGGCTATGGCTACACCTTC,CASSQGSPITGWRGYGYTF
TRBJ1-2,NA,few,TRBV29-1,TGCAGCGATGTAGGGGTATACAACTATGGCTACACCTTC,CSDVGVYNYGYTF
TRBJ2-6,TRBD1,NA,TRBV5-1,TGCGCCAGCAGCTTGGGACAGGGCTCCGGGGCCAACGTCCTGACTTTC,CASSLGQGSGANVLTF
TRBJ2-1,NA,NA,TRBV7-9,TGTGCCAGCAGCCTACAGACTTACAATGAGCAGTTCTTC,CASSLQTYNEQFF
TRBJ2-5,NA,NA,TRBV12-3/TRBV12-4,TGTGCCAGCAGTTCCACACGGGGGCGAGAGACCCAGTACTTC,CASSSTRGRETQYF
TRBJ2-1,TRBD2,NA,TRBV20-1,TGCAGTGCAGATTTCGGGGGGGCTTACAATGAGCAGTTCTTC,CSADFGGAYNEQFF
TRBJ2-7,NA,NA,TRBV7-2,TGTGCCAGCAAAAGCCCGGCGTTGGGCGAGCAGTACTTC,CASKSPALGEQYF
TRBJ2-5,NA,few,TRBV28,TGTGCCAGCAGTGCATACCCGGGACCTGGGGAGACCCAGTACTTC,CASSAYPGPGETQYF
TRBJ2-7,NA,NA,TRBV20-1,TGCAGTGCTGGCCCGGGATCAAACTACGAGCAGTACTTC,CSAGPGSNYEQYF
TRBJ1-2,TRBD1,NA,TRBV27,TGTGCCAGCAGTTTGGGACAGGGGAGGTCCGGCTACACCTTC,CASSLGQGRSGYTF
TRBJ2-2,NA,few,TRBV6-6,TGTGCCAGCAGTTACTCGAGCACCGGGGAGCTGTTTTTT,CASSYSSTGELFF
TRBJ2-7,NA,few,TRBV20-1,TGCAGTGCGAATACAGGTCTCTCCTACGAGCAGTACTTC,CSANTGLSYEQYF
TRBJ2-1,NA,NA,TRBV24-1,TGTGCCACCAGTGGGGAGGTAGCGTTTGAGCAGTTCTTC,CATSGEVAFEQFF
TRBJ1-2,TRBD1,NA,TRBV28,TGTGCCAGCAGTTTATTAGGACAGGGTGATCACACCTTC,CASSLLGQGDHTF
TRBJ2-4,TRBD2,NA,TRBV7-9,TGTGCGTGCGGGGCTAGCGGGATGGACGGCATTCAGTACTTC,CACGASGMDGIQYF
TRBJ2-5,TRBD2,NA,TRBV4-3,TGCGCCAGCAGCCAATTCACTAGCGGTCAAGAGACCCAGTACTTC,CASSQFTSGQETQYF
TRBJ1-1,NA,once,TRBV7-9,TGTGCCAGCAGCTTAAATGGCCTTGAAGCTTTCTTT,CASSLNGLEAFF
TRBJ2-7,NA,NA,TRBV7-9,TGTGCCAGCAGCCGAGACACGCGAGGTGGCGAGCAGTACTTC,CASSRDTRGGEQYF
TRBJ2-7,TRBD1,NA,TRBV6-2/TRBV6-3,TGTGCCGGCAGCCGGGGACAGGCCTACGAGCAGTACTTC,CAGSRGQAYEQYF
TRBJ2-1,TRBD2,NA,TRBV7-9,TGTGCCAGTAGCTTAGTATCACAGACTAGCGGGAGTTCCTACAATGAGCAGTTCTTC,CASSLVSQTSGSSYNEQFF
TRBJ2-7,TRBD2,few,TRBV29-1,TGCAGCGTTGAAGATAGGGTAGCGGGAGACCCCTACGAGCAGTACTTC,CSVEDRVAGDPYEQYF